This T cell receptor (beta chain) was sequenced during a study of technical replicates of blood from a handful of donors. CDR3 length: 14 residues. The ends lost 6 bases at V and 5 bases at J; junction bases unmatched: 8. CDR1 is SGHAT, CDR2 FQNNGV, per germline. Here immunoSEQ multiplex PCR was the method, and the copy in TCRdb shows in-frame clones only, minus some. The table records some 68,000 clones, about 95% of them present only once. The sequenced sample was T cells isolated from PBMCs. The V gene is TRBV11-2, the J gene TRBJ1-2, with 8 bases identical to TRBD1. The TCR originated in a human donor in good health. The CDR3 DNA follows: TGTGCCAGCAGTTTTCCGGGACAGGTATATGGCTACACCTTC. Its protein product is CASSFPGQVYGYTF.